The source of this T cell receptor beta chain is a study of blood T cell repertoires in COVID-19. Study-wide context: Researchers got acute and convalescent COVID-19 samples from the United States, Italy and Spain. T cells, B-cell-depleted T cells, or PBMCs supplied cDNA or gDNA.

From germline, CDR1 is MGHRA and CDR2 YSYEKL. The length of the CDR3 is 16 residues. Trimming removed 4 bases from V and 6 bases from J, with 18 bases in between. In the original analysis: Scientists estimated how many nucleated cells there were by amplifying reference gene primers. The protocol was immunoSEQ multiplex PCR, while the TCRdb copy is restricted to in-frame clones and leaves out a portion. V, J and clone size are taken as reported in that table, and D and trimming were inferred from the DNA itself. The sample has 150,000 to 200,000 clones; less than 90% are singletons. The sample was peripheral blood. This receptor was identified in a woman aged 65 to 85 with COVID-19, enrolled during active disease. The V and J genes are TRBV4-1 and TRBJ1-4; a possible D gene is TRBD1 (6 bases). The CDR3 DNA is TGCGCCAGCAGCCTAGAAACGGGCCCAGGGGATGAAAAACTGTTTTTT. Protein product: CASSLETGPGDEKLFF.